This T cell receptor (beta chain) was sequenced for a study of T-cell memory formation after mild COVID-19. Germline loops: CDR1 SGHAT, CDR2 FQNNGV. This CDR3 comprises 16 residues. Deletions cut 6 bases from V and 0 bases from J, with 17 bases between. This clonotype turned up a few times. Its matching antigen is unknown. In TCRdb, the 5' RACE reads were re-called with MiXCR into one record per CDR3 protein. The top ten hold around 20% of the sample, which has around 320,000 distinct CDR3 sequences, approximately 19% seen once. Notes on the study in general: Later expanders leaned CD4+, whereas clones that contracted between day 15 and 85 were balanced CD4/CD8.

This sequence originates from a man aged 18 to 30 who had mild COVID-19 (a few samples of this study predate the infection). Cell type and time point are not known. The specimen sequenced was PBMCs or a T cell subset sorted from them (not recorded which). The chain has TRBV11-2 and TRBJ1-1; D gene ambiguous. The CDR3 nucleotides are TGTGCCAGCAGTTCCCTGGGCGGAACCATGAACACTGAAGCTTTCTTT. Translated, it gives CASSSLGGTMNTEAFF.